The 6 T cell receptor beta chains presented below share a single source sample, sequenced in a study of cytomegalovirus exposure and HLA in healthy donors (dated by TCRdb to about 2017). The library was generated by the immunoSEQ multiplex PCR assay. A mixture of 60 forward primers for TCR Vbeta segments and 13 reverse primers for TCR Jbeta segments was used in the multiplex PCR. TCRdb retrieved this table from immuneACCESS and kept in-frame rearrangements only. Not all clones are present; in checked studies, unresolved V genes account for under half, and no reason is known for the remainder. Within this sample are about 140,000 clones, with 76% of them counted one time only. The leading ten clones occupy approximately 1.8% of the sample. The sequenced material came from PBMCs. The receptors stem from a man between 35 and 55 years old in good health and CMV-seronegative.

This chain joins TRBV7-2 and TRBJ2-3, with 8 positions matching TRBD2. The CDR3 runs to 16 residues. Germline loops: CDR1 SGHTA, CDR2 FQGNSA. The V gene end was trimmed by 1 base and the J gene end by 2 bases; junction bases not matched to a gene: 5. In DNA form, the CDR3 reads TGTGCCAGCAGCTTAGTAGCTAGCGGGCACACAGATACGCAGTATTTT. Its translation: CASSLVASGHTDTQYF.

The chain has TRBV27 and TRBJ2-7; possible D gene TRBD1, 5 bases. This CDR3 is 14 amino acids long. Deletions cut 1 base from V and 2 bases from J, with 9 bases between. The germline gives CDR1 MNHEY, CDR2 SMNVEV (reference sequence). DNA of the CDR3: TGTGCCAGCAGTTTATATGCAGGGCCCTACGAGCAGTACTTC. As protein: CASSLYAGPYEQYF.

About this clone itself: Compared with germline, one end of the junction differs, possibly owing to a read error. V gene TRBV7-9 combines with J gene TRBJ2-3; 8 bases align to TRBD2. Germline CDR1 and CDR2: SEHNR and FQNEAQ (reference sequence). The CDR3 loop spans 18 amino acids. CDR3 sequence reads: CSSSSGLAGRVSADTQYF. In DNA form, the CDR3 reads TGTTCCAGCAGCTCTGGATTAGCGGGGCGGGTTTCCGCAGATACGCAGTATTTT.

This chain uses TRBV14 with TRBJ2-2; tentative D call: TRBD1 (6 bases). V lost 9 bases, J lost 4 bases, and 12 bases lay in between. The V gene's germline CDR1 is SGHDN and CDR2 FVKESK. The CDR3 loop spans 13 amino acids. The CDR3 here is CASRQAPTGELFF. The CDR3, as DNA: TGTGCCAGTCGACAGGCCCCCACCGGGGAGCTGTTTTTT.

The V and J genes are TRBV15 and TRBJ2-7, with 8 bases aligning to TRBD1. The CDR3 contains 15 residues. Germline assignment: CDR1 LNHNV and CDR2 YYDKDF (reference sequence). The ends lost 5 bases at V and 1 base at J; junction bases unmatched: 7. The CDR3 bases are TGTGCCACCAGCGGCGACAGGGGCCATTCCTACGAGCAGTACTTC. Protein product: CATSGDRGHSYEQYF.

The sample holds a few counts of this clone. The rearrangement joins TRBV11-1 to TRBJ2-7; D unresolved. Trimming took 2 bases from V and 6 from J, leaving 14 bases between them. Germline V gene data show CDR1 as SGHAT and CDR2 as FQDESV (reference sequence). The CDR3 is made up of 14 amino acids. The CDR3 region is CASSLLSHLAEQYF. In DNA, the CDR3 is TGTGCCAGCAGCTTACTGAGCCACCTTGCCGAGCAGTACTTC.